Listed below are T cell receptor beta chains from one sample, sequenced in a study of identical twins. TCRdb reprocessed the 5' RACE reads via MiXCR and lists one record per CDR3 protein. The table has approximately 240,000 distinct CDR3 sequences, about 14% seen once; the top ten hold 8.8%. The sequenced sample consisted of memory (CD45RO+) T cells sorted from blood. These receptors all come from a woman aged 18-29 years in good health. The CDR3 runs from the conserved cysteine through the conserved F or W. D genes are given only for firm matches. Where a row states a size, it is once, few, many or the class of an expanded clone; other rows omit it.

d_call	v_call	clone_size	j_call	cdr3_aa	cdr3_nt
TRBD2	TRBV12-3/TRBV12-4	many	TRBJ2-5	CASSLGTSGGQETQYF	TGTGCCAGCAGTTTGGGGACTAGCGGGGGCCAAGAGACCCAGTACTTC
NA	TRBV5-1	NA	TRBJ2-5	CASSSRGDDETQYF	TGCGCCAGCAGCTCGAGGGGAGATGACGAGACCCAGTACTTC
NA	TRBV5-1	NA	TRBJ2-1	CASSQGDYLNEQFF	TGCGCCAGCAGCCAGGGGGACTACCTCAATGAGCAGTTCTTC
NA	TRBV7-2	many	TRBJ1-2	CASSLFRSTPRGYTF	TGTGCCAGCAGCTTATTCAGGTCTACCCCCCGGGGCTACACCTTC
TRBD2	TRBV20-1	few	TRBJ2-1	CSASGRLAGKDNEQFF	TGCAGTGCTAGTGGCCGTCTAGCGGGGAAGGACAATGAGCAGTTCTTC
NA	TRBV25-1	NA	TRBJ1-2	CASSKGSLDSYTF	TGTGCCAGCAGTAAGGGGAGTCTTGACTCCTACACCTTC
TRBD1	TRBV12-3/TRBV12-4	few	TRBJ2-1	CASSQGQIPGSEQFF	TGTGCCAGCAGCCAGGGACAGATCCCGGGTAGTGAGCAGTTCTTC
NA	TRBV6-6	few	TRBJ2-5	CASSYRGEETQYF	TGTGCCAGCAGTTATAGAGGCGAAGAGACCCAGTACTTC
TRBD1	TRBV5-5	NA	TRBJ2-2	CASTLGQRDSAGELFF	TGTGCCAGCACCCTGGGACAGCGAGATTCGGCCGGGGAGCTGTTTTTT
TRBD2	TRBV20-1	NA	TRBJ2-7	CSASVSGRLGEQYF	TGCAGTGCTAGTGTTAGCGGGAGGTTGGGTGAGCAGTACTTC
NA	TRBV15	NA	TRBJ2-7	CATSRDMGQQYF	TGTGCCACCAGCAGAGATATGGGGCAGCAGTACTTC
NA	TRBV5-6	few	TRBJ2-7	CASSWTPSGEQYF	TGTGCCAGCAGCTGGACTCCTTCTGGCGAGCAGTACTTC
TRBD1	TRBV6-5	few	TRBJ2-2	CASSYFPGQGPTGELFF	TGTGCCAGCAGTTACTTCCCGGGACAGGGACCCACCGGGGAGCTGTTTTTT
TRBD2	TRBV7-2	NA	TRBJ2-1	CASSAPSGRGHNEQFF	TGTGCCAGCAGCGCTCCAAGCGGGAGGGGTCACAATGAGCAGTTCTTC
NA	TRBV6-5	few	TRBJ2-3	CASSFPGTDTQYF	TGTGCCAGCAGTTTCCCGGGCACAGATACGCAGTATTTT
NA	TRBV27	few	TRBJ1-1	CASNSRFEAFF	TGTGCCAGCAACTCCAGGTTCGAAGCTTTCTTT
NA	TRBV12-3/TRBV12-4	NA	TRBJ1-1	CASSNPGGNTEAFF	TGTGCCAGCTCGAACCCGGGTGGAAACACTGAAGCTTTCTTT
NA	TRBV20-1	NA	TRBJ2-1	CSARAGFVRNEQFF	TGCAGTGCTAGAGCTGGGTTTGTTCGTAATGAGCAGTTCTTC
NA	TRBV12-3/TRBV12-4	many	TRBJ1-2	CASSLMAEYGYTF	TGTGCCAGCAGTCTTATGGCGGAGTATGGCTACACCTTC
NA	TRBV19	NA	TRBJ2-1	CASSIEGASYNEQFF	TGTGCCAGTAGTATAGAGGGGGCATCCTACAATGAGCAGTTCTTC
NA	TRBV27	NA	TRBJ2-3	CASSASPTWQPSTDTQYF	TGTGCCAGCAGTGCCTCCCCTACTTGGCAACCTAGCACAGATACGCAGTATTTT
NA	TRBV9	NA	TRBJ2-1	CASSLKLGSGYNEQFF	TGTGCCAGCAGCTTAAAATTGGGGAGTGGGTACAATGAGCAGTTCTTC
NA	TRBV10-1	NA	TRBJ2-3	CASSFGGGPDTQYF	TGCGCCAGCAGTTTTGGGGGGGGGCCAGATACGCAGTATTTT
NA	TRBV5-1	few	TRBJ2-5	CASSQDGRLQETQYF	TGCGCCAGCAGCCAGGACGGAAGATTACAAGAGACCCAGTACTTC
NA	TRBV11-3	NA	TRBJ1-3	CASSPGRGVRDTIYF	TGTGCCAGCAGCCCCGGTCGCGGGGTAAGGGACACCATATATTTT
NA	TRBV6-1	few	TRBJ2-3	CASKLGVGRGTDTQYF	TGTGCCAGCAAACTCGGGGTGGGGAGAGGAACAGATACGCAGTATTTT
NA	TRBV6-6	many	TRBJ1-2	CASSYADWGYTF	TGTGCCAGCAGTTACGCTGACTGGGGCTACACCTTC
NA	TRBV5-8	NA	TRBJ2-4	CASSLLWGGQDIQYF	TGTGCCAGCAGCTTATTGTGGGGGGGGCAGGACATTCAGTACTTC
NA	TRBV6-5	few	TRBJ2-5	CASSSPSVKTQYF	TGTGCCAGCAGTTCGCCTAGTGTCAAGACCCAGTACTTC
NA	TRBV20-1	NA	TRBJ1-4	CSARAPLEANNEKLFF	TGCAGTGCTAGAGCTCCCCTAGAGGCGAATAATGAAAAACTGTTTTTT
NA	TRBV7-8	few	TRBJ1-1	CASKARLNTEAFF	TGTGCCAGCAAGGCCAGACTAAACACTGAAGCTTTCTTT
TRBD1	TRBV7-8	NA	TRBJ2-7	CASSPGQVPYSYEQYF	TGTGCCAGCAGCCCTGGACAGGTCCCGTATTCCTACGAGCAGTACTTC
NA	TRBV12-3/TRBV12-4	few	TRBJ2-1	CASSPGLRQFF	TGTGCCAGCAGCCCAGGGCTTCGGCAGTTCTTC
NA	TRBV18	NA	TRBJ1-2	CASSPPGSLNYGYTF	TGTGCCAGCTCACCACCGGGCAGTCTTAACTATGGCTACACCTTC
NA	TRBV18	few	TRBJ1-1	CASSPQHTGSTEAFF	TGTGCCAGCTCACCCCAGCACACGGGAAGTACTGAAGCTTTCTTT
NA	TRBV20-1	NA	TRBJ2-3	CSARPLATGTDTQYF	TGCAGTGCTCGTCCCTTAGCGACAGGCACAGATACGCAGTATTTT
NA	TRBV5-6	NA	TRBJ2-7	CASSLDVGGLATYEQYF	TGTGCCAGCAGCTTGGATGTCGGCGGACTTGCCACCTACGAGCAGTACTTC
NA	TRBV11-3	few	TRBJ2-4	CASSLGVTNSNIQYF	TGTGCCAGCAGCTTAGGGGTCACGAATTCAAACATTCAGTACTTC
NA	TRBV6-4	many	TRBJ2-1	CASRETRHSYNEQFF	TGTGCCAGCAGGGAAACTAGACATTCTTACAATGAGCAGTTCTTC
NA	TRBV6-2/TRBV6-3	many	TRBJ2-1	CASRLPNPRNEQFF	TGTGCCAGCAGACTTCCGAACCCTCGCAATGAGCAGTTCTTC
NA	TRBV6-1	NA	TRBJ2-3	CASSTGQLTDTQYF	TGTGCCAGCAGCACCGGACAGTTAACAGATACGCAGTATTTT
TRBD1	TRBV9	NA	TRBJ2-1	CASSGRGTGMNEQFF	TGTGCCAGCAGCGGAAGGGGGACAGGCATGAATGAGCAGTTCTTC
TRBD2	TRBV15	once	TRBJ2-7	CATSRGGDPGPYEQYF	TGTGCCACCAGCCGGGGGGGGGACCCGGGACCCTACGAGCAGTACTTC
NA	TRBV20-1	NA	TRBJ2-3	CSARDRTGSDTQYF	TGCAGTGCTAGAGATCGAACAGGGTCGGATACGCAGTATTTT
NA	TRBV14	many	TRBJ1-1	CASSQFTGGASEAFF	TGTGCCAGCAGCCAATTTACCGGGGGCGCTTCTGAAGCTTTCTTT
NA	TRBV2	NA	TRBJ2-5	CASSDVTAQETQYF	TGTGCCAGCAGTGATGTCACAGCCCAAGAGACCCAGTACTTC
NA	TRBV6-1	NA	TRBJ1-2	CASSPGPQGYGYTF	TGTGCCAGCAGTCCCGGACCCCAGGGTTATGGCTACACCTTC
NA	TRBV5-5	NA	TRBJ2-2	CASSWTETNTGELFF	TGTGCCAGCAGCTGGACAGAGACGAACACCGGGGAGCTGTTTTTT
NA	TRBV11-2	few	TRBJ2-2	CASSLAYGRGELFF	TGTGCCAGCAGCTTAGCCTACGGACGGGGGGAGCTGTTTTTT
TRBD1	TRBV20-1	few	TRBJ2-7	CSARRGHEQYF	TGCAGTGCTAGGAGGGGGCACGAGCAGTACTTC
TRBD1	TRBV11-1	many	TRBJ1-4	CASSIRDRGSTATNEKLFF	TGTGCCAGCAGCATCCGGGACAGGGGGTCGACGGCAACTAATGAAAAACTGTTTTTT
NA	TRBV3-1	many	TRBJ2-2	CASSETGVTGELFF	TGTGCCAGCAGCGAGACGGGGGTCACCGGGGAGCTGTTTTTT
NA	TRBV20-1	NA	TRBJ1-1	CSRGSGTEAFF	TGCTCTCGAGGGTCAGGGACTGAAGCTTTCTTT
TRBD1	TRBV7-2	NA	TRBJ2-7	CASSFSPGGEQYF	TGTGCCAGCAGCTTCTCGCCAGGGGGCGAGCAGTACTTC
TRBD2	TRBV20-1	few	TRBJ2-2	CSARETASGRTGELFF	TGCAGTGCTAGAGAGACGGCTAGCGGGAGGACCGGGGAGCTGTTTTTT
TRBD1	TRBV11-2	many	TRBJ1-6	CASSPRTGGSSYNSPLHF	TGTGCCAGCAGCCCCAGGACAGGGGGAAGCTCCTATAATTCACCCCTCCACTTT
TRBD2	TRBV9	few	TRBJ2-3	CASSVAELAGADDTQYF	TGTGCCAGCAGCGTAGCCGAATTAGCGGGGGCAGATGATACGCAGTATTTT